The present TCR beta chain was sequenced within a study of blood T cell repertoires in COVID-19 (dated by TCRdb to about 2020). For context, the study as a whole: Samples covering the acute and convalescent phases of COVID-19 were provided by collaborators in the United States, Italy and Spain. Where available, HLA class I and class II types were taken from metadata supplied by the sample provider and were not determined by assay-based typing. Sample metadata almost always included a de-identified subject ID, COVID-19 status, age in years and sex. The material from the prospective study consisted of cDNA or gDNA derived from T cells, B-cell-depleted T cells, or PBMCs. The repertoires were made available in a free public database intended to serve as a resource for research on the immune response to SARS-CoV-2. Samples came from the ongoing ImmuneRACE study (first 160 participants) plus 1,254 subjects from 6 global collaborators. The dataset comprised deeply sampled blood TCRbeta repertoires from subjects exposed to, actively infected with, or recovered from COVID-19. Results the study describes overall, beyond this receptor: The quantity of clinical and demographic metadata differed by source and by participant and was supplied without curation.

Each collaborating institution followed its own protocols to collect whole blood in K2EDTA tubes. For TCRbeta analysis, collaborators shipped samples as frozen whole blood, isolated PBMCs, or DNA extracted from either of those sample types. TCRbeta CDR3 regions were amplified from genomic DNA using the immunoSEQ Assay, a bias-controlled multiplex PCR. From the authors' description of their analysis: The number of nucleated cells in each sample was estimated from the amplification of reference gene primers within the assay. To quantify the absolute abundance of each unique TCRbeta CDR3 rearrangement, sequence reads were collapsed and filtered. For each sample, productive Simpson clonality was calculated as the square root of Simpson's diversity index over productive rearrangements. TCRdb provides this immuneACCESS table in a form limited to in-frame rearrangements. Some clones are lacking; in checked studies, under half of them reflect an unresolved V gene, and why the rest are absent is not known. That table gives V, J and clone size, and the DNA gave D and trimming. The sample has roughly 150,000 clones on record, roughly 84% of them singletons. 9.5% to 13% of the sample comes from the top ten.

On this clone: Its binding antigen is unknown. No base quality information exists; no much larger clone differs at one position.

The origin of this receptor is a man between 65 and 85 years old with active or convalescent COVID-19. The sample consisted of peripheral blood.

The CDR3 is CASSPPGDYGYTF. The DNA is TGTGCCAGCAGTCCCCCAGGGGACTATGGCTACACCTTC. This chain joins TRBV25-1 to TRBJ1-2; TRBD1 is a weak D gene call, 6 bases matching. Cut back by 5 bases and 3 bases, the V and J ends lie 10 bases apart. The CDR3 goes from the cysteine to the phenylalanine over 13 residues. Left in the record is the CDR3 DNA by itself, 39 bases read in frame from the first base. CDR1 MGHDK and CDR2 SYGVNS are derived from the germline V gene.